This TCR beta chain was documented in a study of CD8+ T cells in alopecia areata. Using a FACSAria, the CD4+ and CD8+ T cells were sorted from the PBMCs. Isolated RNA was reverse transcribed into cDNA used as the sequencing template. The data were produced by immunoSEQ multiplex PCR, yet TCRdb's version contains in-frame clones alone and is incomplete. The table records some 22,000 clones, 40% to 60% of them present only once. This clone was detected a few times. The antigen is not known. Findings of the study overall: It was less clear whether patients shared TCRs than it was in mice, possibly because of HLA.

V lost 4 bases and J lost 7; bases outside the gene matches: 4. Looked up from germline, CDR1 is SQVTM and CDR2 is ANQGSEA. This CDR3 spans 13 amino acids. This sequence was found in a human donor with alopecia areata. The sequencing sample was made of NKG2D-high CD8+ T cells sorted from blood. The rearrangement joins TRBV29-1 to TRBJ2-1; TRBD2 aligns across 10 bases. The DNA of the CDR3 is TGCAGCGTTGCATCTAGCGGGAGTAATGAGCAGTTCTTC. Amino acid sequence: CSVASSGSNEQFF.